Listed below are T cell receptor beta chains from one sample, sequenced in a study of T cells after yellow fever vaccination. Each CDR3 protein is one row after TCRdb ran MiXCR on the 5' RACE reads. The table records hundreds of thousands of distinct CDR3 sequences, roughly 11% of them present only once. Sequenced material: PBMCs, taken on the day of the first yellow fever vaccination. The receptor source for this set is a man aged 18-30 years who received the YFV17D yellow fever vaccine. The conserved cysteine and the conserved F or W are not part of the CDR3 here.

TRBV7-8,ASSSTFTAYHHQPQH
TRBV2,TCIQGTSGGRSYNEQF
TRBV20-1,SARFAGGADTQY
TRBV7-9,ASSHQAQGWSGYT
TRBV3-1,ASSREGQGELF
TRBV12-3/TRBV12-4,ASSLSDSPGEKLF
TRBV7-8,ASSLVSWYGYT
TRBV20-1,SASGQGDWYGYT
TRBV19,ASSIEGTGELF
TRBV20-1,SAGTGQGLLLEQY
TRBV5-6,ASSLWGRFNTDTQY
TRBV10-3,AISDFSPGLTTDTQY
TRBV6-5,ASSYGRGESYEQY
TRBV6-2/TRBV6-3,ASNEGIYEQY
TRBV7-3,ASSLTHTGNTGELF
TRBV29-1,SVESGRATEAF
TRBV5-4,ASSLTGSSYNEQF
TRBV5-1,ASAREPGYGYT
TRBV7-8,ASSLGHRGGYT
TRBV7-9,ASSESWGNEKLF
TRBV6-4,ASSGSGGDYNEQF
TRBV7-2,ASSLRFRGSLKTQY
TRBV7-2,ASSLAGSWETQY
TRBV9,ASSRGGLYQETQY
TRBV6-1,ASTPRVEGLDYGYT
TRBV7-2,ASSRDRGVAGELF
TRBV5-1,ASSLASGQSPMNTEAF
TRBV10-1,ASSEGTGVRTGELF
TRBV6-4,ASNPTGTGNYGYT
TRBV20-1,SAKWPGGRTDTQY
TRBV27,ASSRQGENIQY
TRBV4-1,ASSQLTSGIVSYEQY
TRBV11-2,ASSLGFQRGSTDTQY
TRBV20-1,SATAIYNEQF
TRBV5-1,ASSSSYGQALSYGYT
TRBV4-3,ASSLTTGASYNEQF
TRBV28,ASTPPTSGVETQY
TRBV28,ASSLGGAYSNQPQH
TRBV5-1,ASSGDSTNTEAF
TRBV29-1,SVGDEANYGYT
TRBV7-3,ASSPWTGGHANTGELF